What follows is one T cell receptor (beta chain) and its context. Its specificity is not known. This specimen comes from a study of shared clonotypes between healthy human individuals. The wider study: Every donor yielded three CD4 naive, three CD4 memory, two CD8 naive and one CD8 memory plate.

Study-level findings and limits: Deeper or shallower sequencing was expected to change how clonotypes are shared among donors. Genetic and exposure-history diversity was limited by the small donor number.

There are 17 residues in the CDR3. CDR1 and CDR2 (germline): MNHEY, SMNVEV (reference sequence). The V and J ends lost 1 base and 8 bases respectively, with 20 bases between them. Terminally differentiated effector memory CD45RA+ cells were left out of the naive CD8 fraction, which was CD45RO-negative and positively selected for CCR7. Replicate PCRs from sorted subsets contained roughly 200 ng DNA, which is 30,000 to 35,000 T cell genomes. TCRdb keeps only in-frame clones here, not all; method: immunoSEQ multiplex PCR. The table lists around 1.9 million clones, 85% to 95% of them singletons, with approximately 1.7% in the top ten.

V usage is TRBV27 and J usage is TRBJ1-4, with D uncertain. The receptor's source is a man aged 18 to 35 in good health. Some clones in this sample may be carry-over from other donors' samples. The material sequenced was naive CD8+ T cells from PBMCs. The CDR3 reads CASSLFTPIGLEEKLFF. The CDR3, as DNA: TGTGCCAGCAGTTTATTCACTCCTATAGGCCTAGAGGAAAAACTGTTTTTT.